This T cell receptor beta chain was recovered during a study of PD-L1 blockade in urothelial cancer. Study details: Specimens of blood held a median count of roughly 140,000 T cells.

From germline, CDR1 is ENHRY and CDR2 SYGVKD. CDR3 length: 10 residues. With 8 bases removed from V and 4 bases from J, the gap between germline ends came to 6 bases. Repertoires were generated with immunoSEQ multiplex PCR, while TCRdb's copy carries only in-frame clones and drops some. The sample includes 75,000 to 90,000 clones, more than 75% of them seen just once. The material sequenced was PBMCs, taken around atezolizumab (anti-PD-L1) treatment. The TCR sequence derives from a man in his 70s with urothelial cancer. This sequence joins TRBV10-3 and TRBJ2-7; D is unresolved. CDR3: CAIGDYEQYF. CDR3 sequence (DNA): TGTGCCATCGGAGATTACGAGCAGTACTTC.